These T cell receptor beta chains were read from a single sample in a study of regulatory T cells in long-lasting Graves disease. TCRdb reprocessed the multiplex PCR reads via MiXCR and lists one record per CDR3 protein. The table has around 500,000 distinct CDR3 sequences, 12% seen once. A further study also used this sample, focusing on T cells in Graves' hyperthyroidism and ophthalmopathy.

The starting material was peripheral blood mononuclear cells (PBMCs), obtained at new diagnosis, from a patient treated with antithyroid drugs. The receptors here all came from a woman aged 30 to 39 with Graves disease. CDR3s include the opening cysteine and the closing phenylalanine or tryptophan. The order of the fields is clone size, V gene, J gene, CDR3 protein. Clone size, where shown, is once, few, many, or a class for clones that have expanded.

many	TRBV15	TRBJ2-1	CATSSMIQGNYEQFF
few	TRBV10-2	TRBJ1-1	CASRTGGNTEAFF
many	TRBV20-1	TRBJ1-4	CSAGIPGTGDEKLFF
.	TRBV11-2	TRBJ2-1	CASQLAGGLGEQFF
.	TRBV6-2/TRBV6-3	TRBJ1-1	CATNPSSTGRNTEAFF
few	TRBV11-3	TRBJ2-7	CASSPPGLAGYSVEYF
few	TRBV7-2	TRBJ2-3	CASSLGGYGTDTQYF
few	TRBV19	TRBJ2-7	CASSTGLAYSYEQYF
.	TRBV18	TRBJ1-3	CASSQLREGNTIYF
many	TRBV5-1	TRBJ2-3	CASSYPGTSTDTQYF
.	TRBV12-3/TRBV12-4	TRBJ2-7	CASSFLDYEQYF
many	TRBV6-2/TRBV6-3	TRBJ2-1	CASSPWSYNEQFF
.	TRBV29-1	TRBJ2-1	CSVKTSGAYNEQFF
.	TRBV18	TRBJ2-7	CASSPDFYTGKVNYEQYF
many	TRBV20-1	TRBJ1-2	CSAMYRARGDYTF
many	TRBV5-1	TRBJ2-7	CASSPDRAYEQYF
few	TRBV5-1	TRBJ2-2	CASSGMGPSGELFF
many	TRBV6-1	TRBJ2-7	CASTGTTVLNEQYF
few	TRBV6-2/TRBV6-3	TRBJ2-5	CASRPEGGDWGVERETQYF
many	TRBV12-3/TRBV12-4	TRBJ2-7	CASSSTVSSYEQYF
many	TRBV27	TRBJ2-7	CASSLRRGRGPPYEQYF
few	TRBV7-2	TRBJ2-7	CASSLLGSPTRYEQYF
.	TRBV20-1	TRBJ2-1	CSARRASGSGKFF
.	TRBV15	TRBJ1-1	CATRVGVTNTEAFF
many	TRBV2	TRBJ1-1	CATLGGLGEAFF
.	TRBV27	TRBJ1-3	CASRSFGNTIYF
many	TRBV12-3/TRBV12-4	TRBJ2-3	CASSRGLTGGADTQYF
.	TRBV5-1	TRBJ1-2	CASSLRAGGLYGYTF
.	TRBV6-2/TRBV6-3	TRBJ2-1	CASRGLNNEQFF
.	TRBV18	TRBJ2-1	CASSRVGTGLNNEQFF
many	TRBV30	TRBJ2-1	CAWSVPAGAREQFF
.	TRBV20-1	TRBJ2-2	CSAQGQGATGELFF
few	TRBV11-3	TRBJ2-7	CASSLGPGPGNEQYF
many	TRBV29-1	TRBJ1-5	CSVDEGNNQPQHF
.	TRBV6-1	TRBJ2-7	CATNLAGGSPLDEQYF
.	TRBV5-5	TRBJ1-5	CASAGEWINQPQHF
few	TRBV5-4	TRBJ2-5	CASSLRGGREETQYF
.	TRBV19	TRBJ2-1	CAASGDSYNEQFF
many	TRBV20-1	TRBJ1-2	CSASRQPGGYGYTF
many	TRBV6-1	TRBJ2-2	CASRGPNTGELFF
many	TRBV6-1	TRBJ1-1	CASSPGTLTDYAEAFF
few	TRBV4-1	TRBJ2-1	CASRFRGETYNEQFF
many	TRBV20-1	TRBJ1-3	CSAREKGGSGNTIYF
few	TRBV6-2/TRBV6-3	TRBJ1-4	CASSRNRAPNEKLFF
many	TRBV12-3/TRBV12-4	TRBJ1-6	CASSPFATPGGYNSPLHF
many	TRBV28	TRBJ2-6	CASSRIDSNRNNVLTF
few	TRBV7-2	TRBJ1-1	CASSLQGPQSTEAFF
.	TRBV28	TRBJ1-4	CASSLQGAGGDEKLFF
.	TRBV18	TRBJ2-3	CASSNLPGGGSDTQYF
.	TRBV14	TRBJ1-1	CASSQRDNVLSRNTEAFF
.	TRBV12-5	TRBJ2-7	CASGLVLGRNSYEQYF
.	TRBV20-1	TRBJ2-1	CSARGGGSPFF
many	TRBV7-7	TRBJ2-1	CASSPSGGRSSYNEQFF
many	TRBV19	TRBJ2-7	CASSIDGTGGDEQYF
many	TRBV30	TRBJ2-1	CAWSPGLAGVGEQFF
many	TRBV30	TRBJ2-1	CAWSPLAGGGEQFF